The 28 T cell receptor beta chains below come from one sample, sequenced in a study of brain T cells in children with intractable seizures. Data came from immunoSEQ multiplex PCR; TCRdb stores just in-frame clones and leaves some out. Among 88,000 or so clones listed, around nine tenths were seen once. The source was peripheral blood, collected at surgery. The receptors come from a girl aged 2 to 10 with Rasmussen encephalitis and intractable seizures.

This clone has only one observation. The rearrangement uses TRBV5-1 and TRBJ1-4; 7 bases line up with TRBD1. V trimming: 3 bases; J trimming: 8 bases; junction bases outside the gene matches: 7. Germline assignment: CDR1 SGHRS and CDR2 YFSETQ. There are 14 residues in the CDR3. This CDR3 is CASSYGTEGEKLFF. The CDR3 bases are TGCGCCAGCAGCTACGGGACAGAGGGGGAAAAACTGTTTTTT.

This clone has a handful of counts. This rearrangement joins TRBV18 to TRBJ1-5; 7 positions match TRBD1. Germline V gene data show CDR1 as KGHSH and CDR2 as LQKENI. The CDR3 sequence is 15 residues long. V lost 1 base, J lost 5 bases, and 5 bases stayed unmatched. The CDR3 nucleotides read TGTGCCAGCTCACCACACAGGGGTTTCGATCAGCCCCAGCATTTT. Protein product: CASSPHRGFDQPQHF. The variable domain in full, completed from reference TRBV18 and TRBJ1-5, reads NAGVMQNPRHLVRRRGQEARLRCSPMKGHSHVYWYRQLPEEGLKFMVYLQKENIIDESGMPKERFSAEFPKEGPSILRIQQVVRGDSAAYFCASSPHRGFDQPQHFGDGTRLSIL.

The chain is built from TRBV24-1 and TRBJ1-3, with unresolved D. There are 13 residues in the CDR3. The V end lost 0 bases, the J end lost 7 bases, and 6 bases lay between the germline ends. CDR1 KGHDR and CDR2 SFDVKD come from the germline V gene. Here the CDR3 DNA reads TGTGCCACCAGTGATTTGTTGGGGAACACCATATATTTT. As protein: CATSDLLGNTIYF.

This clone was observed a few times. The CDR3 is CASSGNRERGNQPQHF. The CDR3 nucleotides read TGTGCCAGCAGTGGCAACAGGGAGAGGGGCAATCAGCCCCAGCATTTT. The J gene is TRBJ1-5, the V gene TRBV6-1; maybe TRBD1 (6 bases). V was pared by 4 bases and J by 2 bases, with 15 bases between. This CDR3 contains 16 residues. Germline lookup yields CDR1 MNHNS and CDR2 SASEGT.

The chain combines TRBV9 with TRBJ1-5; 8 bases match TRBD1. Germline CDR1 reads SGDLS; CDR2 reads YYNGEE. The J segment lost 1 base and the V segment lost 3 bases, leaving 0 bases of the junction unmatched. The CDR3 covers 14 residues. The CDR3 bases are TGTGCCAGCAGCGGGACAGGGAGCAATCAGCCCCAGCATTTT. It specifies CASSGTGSNQPQHF.

The genes are TRBV29-1 and TRBJ1-1; D gene unclear. The V end lost 4 bases, the J end lost 1 base, and 7 bases lay between the germline ends. The CDR3 sequence is 12 residues long. Germline CDR1 is SQVTM and CDR2 is ANQGSEA. CDR3 loop: CSVVAGNTEAFF. Here the CDR3 DNA reads TGCAGCGTTGTGGCGGGGAACACTGAAGCTTTCTTT.

The rearrangement links TRBV2 to TRBJ2-1, with unresolved D. V dropped 6 bases and J dropped 3 bases, with 6 bases sitting between them. The CDR3 is 12 amino acids. Germline loops: CDR1 SNHLY, CDR2 FYNNEI. DNA for the CDR3: TGTGCCAGCAGGCCGGGCTACAATGAGCAGTTCTTC. It yields the protein CASRPGYNEQFF.

The chain links TRBV19 to TRBJ1-1, with D possibly TRBD1 on 5 matching bases. The CDR3 is 14 residues long. The germline CDR1 and CDR2 sequences are LNHDA and SQIVND (reference sequence). With 3 bases removed from V and 5 bases from J, the gap between germline ends came to 13 bases. CDR3 amino acids: CASSIRGSRTEAFF. The CDR3 DNA reads as TGTGCCAGTAGTATTCGGGGCAGTAGAACTGAAGCTTTCTTT. The whole variable domain, remainder taken from reference TRBV19 and TRBJ1-1, is DGGITQSPKYLFRKEGQNVTLSCEQNLNHDAMYWYRQDPGQGLRLIYYSQIVNDFQKGDIAEGYSVSREKKESFPLTVTSAQKNPTAFYLCASSIRGSRTEAFFGQGTRLTVV.

The chain joins TRBV19 to TRBJ1-2; 9 bases agree with TRBD1. The CDR3 is 16 amino acids. Losses at the gene ends were 10 bases for V and 4 bases for J; bases not matched to a gene: 16. Per the germline V gene, CDR1 is LNHDA and CDR2 is SQIVND (reference sequence). CDR3 residues: CATRDGNRGHPYGYTF. CDR3 in DNA: TGTGCCACCAGGGACGGGAACAGGGGGCACCCCTATGGCTACACCTTC.

The gene calls are TRBV27 and TRBJ2-1; D is undetermined. This CDR3 region has 13 residues. V was cut by 2 bases and J by 5 bases, with 7 bases left in between. CDR1 is MNHEY and CDR2 is SMNVEV in the germline V gene (reference sequence). The CDR3 region is CASSLIFHNEQFF. The CDR3 nucleotides read TGTGCCAGCAGTTTAATTTTTCACAATGAGCAGTTCTTC.

The gene calls are TRBV18 and TRBJ2-6; possibly TRBD2 for D (6 bases). Trimming stripped 3 bases from V and 2 bases from J, with 8 bases between. The CDR3 is 15 amino acids. CDR1 is KGHSH and CDR2 is LQKENI in the germline V gene. This CDR3 reads CASSPGGAGANVLTF. The DNA of the CDR3 is TGTGCCAGCTCACCGGGAGGAGCTGGGGCCAACGTCCTGACTTTC.

The chain is built from TRBV14 and TRBJ2-2; 10 nucleotides match TRBD2. The germline V gene encodes CDR1 SGHDN and CDR2 FVKESK. V gave up 6 bases and J gave up 5 bases; unmatched junction bases: 0. The CDR3 has 13 residues. The CDR3 spells CASRTSGTGELFF. In DNA form, the CDR3 reads TGTGCCAGCAGGACTAGCGGGACCGGGGAGCTGTTTTTT.

The chain is built from TRBV5-1 and TRBJ2-1, with TRBD2 matching 13 bases. CDR3 size: 16 residues. After removal of 0 bases from V and 7 bases from J, the junction contained 4 bases not matched to a gene. Germline values: CDR1 SGHRS, CDR2 YFSETQ. For the CDR3, the DNA is TGCGCCAGCAGCTTGGAGAGGACTAGCGGGAGTAATGAGCAGTTCTTC. This translates into CASSLERTSGSNEQFF.

This clone was detected only once. Here the CDR3 reads CASSLTGQGTYEQYF. Written as DNA, the CDR3 is TGCGCCAGCAGCTTGACTGGACAGGGGACGTACGAGCAGTACTTC. V gene TRBV5-1 combines with J gene TRBJ2-7; 9 nucleotides align to TRBD1. Losses at the gene ends were 1 base for V and 4 bases for J; bases not matched to a gene: 6. The CDR3 has 15 amino acids. CDR1 and CDR2 from the germline V gene are SGHRS and YFSETQ.

The chain has TRBV4-1 and TRBJ2-5; no reliable D call. Germline V lookup: CDR1 MGHRA, CDR2 YSYEKL. The CDR3 has 12 residues. Trimming took off 5 bases at V and 4 bases at J, with 8 bases between the two ends. This CDR3 is CASSRDPETQYF. In nucleotides, the CDR3 is TGCGCCAGCAGCAGAGACCCAGAGACCCAGTACTTC.

This clone occurred once. The CDR3 region has the DNA TGCGCCAGCAGCCAAGTCTACAGCTACAATCAGCCCCAGCATTTT. It is translated as CASSQVYSYNQPQHF. This chain connects TRBV4-1 to TRBJ1-5; D gene uncertain. Germline V lookup: CDR1 MGHRA, CDR2 YSYEKL. V was shortened by 1 base and J by 3 bases, with 10 bases between the two germline ends. The CDR3 length is 15 residues.

The J gene is TRBJ1-2, the V gene TRBV11-2; D remains unclear. V was trimmed by 1 base and J by 1 base, leaving 7 bases between them. The germline gives CDR1 SGHAT, CDR2 FQNNGV. The CDR3 consists of 14 residues. The CDR3 coding sequence is TGTGCCAGCAGCTTAGGAGGAGTTAACTATGGCTACACCTTC. As protein: CASSLGGVNYGYTF. Combining the CDR3 with reference TRBV11-2 and TRBJ1-2 gives the whole variable domain EAGVAQSPRYKIIEKRQSVAFWCNPISGHATLYWYQQILGQGPKLLIQFQNNGVVDDSQLPKDRFSAERLKGVDSTLKIQPAKLEDSAVYLCASSLGGVNYGYTFGSGTRLTVV.

The CDR3 here is CAISERGNGELFF. The CDR3 DNA is TGTGCCATCAGTGAACGGGGGAACGGGGAGCTGTTTTTT. The gene calls are TRBV10-3 and TRBJ2-2; a possible D gene is TRBD2 (6 bases). The CDR3 length is 13 residues. Per germline, CDR1 ENHRY and CDR2 SYGVKD. Trimming pared 3 bases from V and 7 bases from J, leaving 9 bases between.

The V and J genes are TRBV27 and TRBJ1-1; possibly TRBD1 for D (5 bases). The CDR3 length is 14 residues. The germline CDR1 and CDR2 sequences are MNHEY and SMNVEV (reference sequence). V gave up 4 bases and J gave up 10 bases, with 19 bases separating them. DNA for the CDR3: TGTGCCAGCAGTTCCCTAGGGACCTTAAATGGAGCTTTCTTT. Amino acid sequence: CASSSLGTLNGAFF.

The genes are TRBV4-1 and TRBJ1-1, with D unclear. Germline V gives CDR1 MGHRA, CDR2 YSYEKL. Trimming removed 1 base from V and 0 bases from J, with 9 bases in between. There are 15 residues in the CDR3. The CDR3 loop reads CASSQGIGMNTEAFF. The CDR3 region has the DNA TGCGCCAGCAGCCAAGGTATCGGCATGAACACTGAAGCTTTCTTT.

The table lists this clone with a count of one. This chain uses TRBV6-1 with TRBJ2-1; possible D gene TRBD1, 6 bases. Germline CDR1 is MNHNS and CDR2 is SASEGT. Trimming took 6 bases from V and 9 from J, leaving 18 bases between them. The CDR3 totals 14 residues. The CDR3 DNA follows: TGTGCCAGCAGACTCTATGGGACAAGGGGTGAGCAGTTCTTC. Its translation is CASRLYGTRGEQFF.

The rearrangement uses TRBV7-2 and TRBJ1-2, with D hard to call. This CDR3 region has 14 residues. Germline CDR1 SGHTA, CDR2 FQGNSA. Deletions cut 1 base from V and 0 bases from J, with 6 bases between. Here the CDR3 DNA reads TGTGCCAGCAGCTTAGACCATCCTAACTATGGCTACACCTTC. Translating it yields CASSLDHPNYGYTF.

V and J are TRBV30 and TRBJ2-1, with 8 bases fitting TRBD2. The CDR3 spans 16 residues. The germline V gene encodes CDR1 GTSNPN and CDR2 SVGIG (reference sequence). After removal of 3 bases from V and 2 bases from J, the junction contained 9 bases not matched to a gene. In DNA, the CDR3 is TGTGCCTGGAGACCCTCTAGCGGGTATACCTACAATGAGCAGTTCTTC. It translates to CAWRPSSGYTYNEQFF.

The chain is built from TRBV7-2 and TRBJ2-2; no clear D gene. The V end lost 2 bases, the J end lost 2 bases, and 12 bases lay between the germline ends. Germline CDR1 reads SGHTA; CDR2 reads FQGNSA. The CDR3 covers 16 residues. The DNA for the CDR3 is TGTGCCAGCAGCTTACAGTCCGGCTTCAACACCGGGGAGCTGTTTTTT. Translated, it gives CASSLQSGFNTGELFF.

This sequence joins TRBV2 and TRBJ1-3; unclear D gene. The germline V gene encodes CDR1 SNHLY and CDR2 FYNNEI. The CDR3 has 15 residues. V lost 6 bases to trimming and J lost 0 bases, with 12 bases between them. The CDR3 DNA reads TGTGCCAGCAGCCTACGGAGTGGCTCTGGAAACACCATATATTTT. Translated, it gives CASSLRSGSGNTIYF.

This clone showed up just a few times. The chain recombines TRBV19 with TRBJ2-6, with 7 bases lining up with TRBD1. The CDR3 runs 15 residues. The germline gives CDR1 LNHDA, CDR2 SQIVND (reference sequence). V shed 8 bases and J 4 bases; nucleotides not matched to a gene: 8. Written as DNA, the CDR3 is TGTGCCAGTGCCCCCGGGACAGCCGGGGCCAACGTCCTGACTTTC. Translated: CASAPGTAGANVLTF.

The V and J genes are TRBV6-2 or TRBV6-3 and TRBJ2-7, with 8 bases aligning to TRBD1. The CDR3 length is 17 residues. Germline V CDR1 and CDR2: MNHEY, SVGEGT. V was pared by 0 bases and J by 3 bases, with 10 bases of the junction left unmatched. CDR3 loop: CASSYSIGAGTGYEQYF. CDR3 in DNA: TGTGCCAGCAGTTACTCGATCGGGGCCGGGACAGGCTACGAGCAGTACTTC.

This chain connects TRBV5-1 to TRBJ2-5; D gene unclear. Germline CDR1 SGHRS, CDR2 YFSETQ. Trimming shortened V by 0 bases and J by 2 bases, and 11 bases separated the two germline ends. The CDR3 has 15 residues. CDR3 sequence reads: CASSLGERVQETQYF. CDR3 bases: TGCGCCAGCAGCTTGGGGGAAAGGGTACAAGAGACCCAGTACTTC.